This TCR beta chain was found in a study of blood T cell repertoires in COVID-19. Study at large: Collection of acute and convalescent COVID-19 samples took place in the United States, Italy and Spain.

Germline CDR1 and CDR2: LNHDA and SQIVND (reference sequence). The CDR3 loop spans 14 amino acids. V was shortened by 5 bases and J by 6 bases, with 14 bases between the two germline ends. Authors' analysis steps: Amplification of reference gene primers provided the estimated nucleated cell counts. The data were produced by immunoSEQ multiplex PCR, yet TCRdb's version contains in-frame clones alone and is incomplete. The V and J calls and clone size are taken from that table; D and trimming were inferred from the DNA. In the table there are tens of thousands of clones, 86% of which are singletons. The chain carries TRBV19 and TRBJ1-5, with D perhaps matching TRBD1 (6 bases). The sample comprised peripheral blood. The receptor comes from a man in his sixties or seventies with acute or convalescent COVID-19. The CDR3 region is CASSLGGGGQPQHF. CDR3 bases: TGTGCCAGTAGTCTAGGGGGGGGCGGTCAGCCCCAGCATTTT.